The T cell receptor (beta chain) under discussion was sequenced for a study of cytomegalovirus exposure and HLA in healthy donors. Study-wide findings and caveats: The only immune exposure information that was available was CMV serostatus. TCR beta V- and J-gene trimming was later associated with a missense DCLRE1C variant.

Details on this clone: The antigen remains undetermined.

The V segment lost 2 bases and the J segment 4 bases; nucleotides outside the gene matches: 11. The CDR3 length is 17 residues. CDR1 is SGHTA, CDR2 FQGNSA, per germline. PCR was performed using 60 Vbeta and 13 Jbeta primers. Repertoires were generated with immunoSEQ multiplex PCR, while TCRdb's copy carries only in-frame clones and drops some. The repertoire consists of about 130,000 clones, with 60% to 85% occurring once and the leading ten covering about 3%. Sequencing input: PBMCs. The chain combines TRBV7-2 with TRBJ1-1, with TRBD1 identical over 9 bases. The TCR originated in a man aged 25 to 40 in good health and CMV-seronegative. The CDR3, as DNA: TGTGCCAGCAGCTTACGTACTCCGGGACAGGGCTTCACTGAAGCTTTCTTT. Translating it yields CASSLRTPGQGFTEAFF.